This T cell receptor beta chain is from a study of T cell responses to AZD1222 COVID-19 vaccine. Study-wide findings and caveats: The donor group comprised mostly white British people and more females; the analysis possibly underestimated clonal diversity. Seropositive status at baseline applied to only a handful of AZD1222 recipients.

The repertoire was sequenced with immunoSEQ multiplex PCR; TCRdb's copy has only in-frame clones and lacks some. The table shows tens of thousands of clones, with 80% to 95% occurring only once. The germline V and J ends were trimmed by 3 bases and 5 bases, with 18 bases remaining between them. The CDR3 has 16 residues. CDR1 is SGHDT and CDR2 is YYEEEE in the germline V gene. Points on this clone: What it recognizes is unknown.

V gene TRBV5-6 combines with J gene TRBJ2-1, with D possibly matching TRBD1 (5 bases). Sequenced here: peripheral blood, sampled 28 days after the second AZD1222 dose. The clonotype comes from an adult who received the AZD1222 COVID-19 vaccine. In DNA form, the CDR3 reads TGTGCCAGCAGCTCGTTAGGGGTATTGGACAACAATGAGCAGTTCTTC. This encodes CASSSLGVLDNNEQFF.